Listed here is a single T cell receptor beta chain. Its target is not known. CDR1 and CDR2 from the germline V gene are MNHEY and SMNVEV (reference sequence). The trim removed 3 bases at V and 4 bases at J, leaving 7 bases unmatched. The CDR3 totals 15 residues. This sample was included in a study of cytomegalovirus exposure and HLA in healthy donors. Study summary: The platform used for the roughly 130 validation repertoires matched that of the 650 to 750 first-cohort repertoires, a later analysis reported.

Study-level results: It was reported that the classifier diagnosed cytomegalovirus status with high specificity and sensitivity in both the original and validation cohorts. Researchers counted around 170 TCR beta chains as cytomegalovirus-associated.

TCRdb keeps only in-frame clones here, not all; method: immunoSEQ multiplex PCR. This repertoire shows approximately 300,000 clones, roughly 88% found once; its top ten account for over 0.8%. The receptor comes from a woman aged 18-30 years in good health and CMV-seronegative. Sample: PBMCs. This rearrangement joins TRBV27 to TRBJ2-7; TRBD2 matches at 9 bases. The CDR3 here is CASSFASGKSYEQYF. DNA for the CDR3: TGTGCCAGCAGTTTCGCTAGCGGGAAATCTTACGAGCAGTACTTC.